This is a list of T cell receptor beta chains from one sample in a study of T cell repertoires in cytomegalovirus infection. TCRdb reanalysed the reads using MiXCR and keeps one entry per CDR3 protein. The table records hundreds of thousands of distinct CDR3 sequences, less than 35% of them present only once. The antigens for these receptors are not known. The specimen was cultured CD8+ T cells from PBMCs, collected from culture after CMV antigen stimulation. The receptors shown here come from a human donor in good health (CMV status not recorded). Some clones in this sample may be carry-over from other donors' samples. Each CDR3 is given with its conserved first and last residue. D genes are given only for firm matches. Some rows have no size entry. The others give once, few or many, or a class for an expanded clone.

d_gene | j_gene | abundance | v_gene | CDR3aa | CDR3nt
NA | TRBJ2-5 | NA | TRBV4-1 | CASSQEMWTEETQYF | TGCGCCAGCAGCCAAGAAATGTGGACAGAAGAGACCCAGTACTTC
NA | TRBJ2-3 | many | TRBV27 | CASSFKGDTQYF | TGTGCCAGCAGTTTCAAGGGGGATACGCAGTATTTT
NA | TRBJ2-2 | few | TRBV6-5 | CASSYQTEGTGELFF | TGTGCCAGCAGTTACCAAACCGAGGGTACCGGGGAGCTGTTTTTT
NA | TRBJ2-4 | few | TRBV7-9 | CASSLMGDDIQYF | TGTGCCAGCAGCTTAATGGGTGATGACATTCAGTACTTC
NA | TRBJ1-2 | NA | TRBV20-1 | CSARDIRDYGYTF | TGCAGTGCTAGAGATATCAGGGACTATGGCTACACCTTC
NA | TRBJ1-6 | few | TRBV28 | CASSPKQGAPSMTLHF | TGTGCCAGCAGTCCGAAACAGGGAGCTCCCTCTATGACCCTCCACTTT
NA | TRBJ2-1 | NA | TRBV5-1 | CVSNIGGPGVGFEQFF | TGCGTCAGCAACATTGGCGGGCCAGGAGTAGGGTTCGAGCAGTTCTTC
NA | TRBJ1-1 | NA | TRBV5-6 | CASSLAGGHTEAFF | TGTGCCAGCAGCTTGGCCGGGGGGCACACTGAAGCTTTCTTT
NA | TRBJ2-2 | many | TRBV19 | CASSMGTGELFF | TGTGCCAGTAGTATGGGCACCGGGGAGCTGTTTTTT
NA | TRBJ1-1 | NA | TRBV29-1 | CSVQRRGTEAFF | TGCAGCGTGCAGAGGAGGGGGACTGAAGCTTTCTTT
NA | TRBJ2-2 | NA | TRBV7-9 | CAISTENTGELFF | TGTGCCATCTCGACGGAGAACACCGGGGAGCTGTTTTTT
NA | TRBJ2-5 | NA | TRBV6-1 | CASTLVGETQYF | TGTGCCAGCACTCTAGTCGGGGAGACCCAGTACTTC
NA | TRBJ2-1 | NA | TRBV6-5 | CASSAFNSYNEQFF | TGTGCCAGCAGTGCCTTCAACTCCTACAATGAGCAGTTCTTC
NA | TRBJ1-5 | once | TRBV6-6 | CASTRAGEINQPQHF | TGTGCCAGCACCAGGGCAGGGGAAATAAATCAGCCCCAGCATTTT
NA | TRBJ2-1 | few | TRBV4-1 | CASSQDPVRSSYNEQFF | TGCGCCAGCAGCCAAGATCCGGTACGGAGCTCCTACAATGAGCAGTTCTTC
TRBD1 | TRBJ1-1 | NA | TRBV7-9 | CASRTTGGMNTEAFF | TGTGCCAGCAGGACGACAGGGGGTATGAACACTGAAGCTTTCTTT
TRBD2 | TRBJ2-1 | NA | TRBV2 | CASSERASGSYNEQFF | TGTGCCAGCAGTGAGAGGGCTAGCGGTTCCTACAATGAGCAGTTCTTC
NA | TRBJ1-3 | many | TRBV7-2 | CASSPRISRNTIYF | TGTGCCAGCAGTCCCCGGATTTCGAGAAACACCATATATTTT
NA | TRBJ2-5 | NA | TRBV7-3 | CASSPGLGRGLGETQYF | TGTGCCAGCAGTCCCGGCCTGGGGAGAGGGTTGGGAGAGACCCAGTACTTC
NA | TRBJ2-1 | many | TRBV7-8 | CASSLVVSSYNEQFF | TGTGCCAGCAGCTTAGTTGTGAGCTCCTACAATGAGCAGTTCTTC
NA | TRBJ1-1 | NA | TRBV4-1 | CASSQESGGEAFF | TGCGCCAGCAGCCAAGAATCGGGGGGTGAAGCTTTCTTT
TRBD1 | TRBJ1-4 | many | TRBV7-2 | CASSPDRGDEKLFF | TGTGCCAGCAGCCCGGACAGGGGAGATGAAAAACTGTTTTTT
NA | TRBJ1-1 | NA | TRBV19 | CASSIERTVNTEAFF | TGTGCCAGTAGTATAGAACGGACAGTAAACACTGAAGCTTTCTTT
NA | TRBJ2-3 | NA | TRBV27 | CASMGGLDTQYF | TGTGCCAGCATGGGTGGTCTAGATACGCAGTATTTT
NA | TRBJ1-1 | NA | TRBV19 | CASSKRERQAVNTEAFF | TGTGCCAGTAGTAAGAGGGAGCGGCAGGCCGTGAACACTGAAGCTTTCTTT
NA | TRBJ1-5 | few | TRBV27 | CASSLSPTGLNQPQHF | TGTGCCAGCAGTTTATCTCCTACAGGGCTCAATCAGCCCCAGCATTTT
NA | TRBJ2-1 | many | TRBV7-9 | CASRNPSSYNEQFF | TGTGCCAGCAGGAATCCTAGCTCCTACAATGAGCAGTTCTTC
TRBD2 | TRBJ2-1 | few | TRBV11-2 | CASSSLAGDSYNEQFF | TGTGCCAGCAGCTCACTAGCGGGGGACTCCTACAATGAGCAGTTCTTC
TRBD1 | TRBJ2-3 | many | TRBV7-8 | CASSLGTGGIDTQYF | TGTGCCAGCAGCTTAGGGACAGGGGGGATTGATACGCAGTATTTT
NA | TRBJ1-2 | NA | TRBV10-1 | CASSESSGYGYTF | TGCGCCAGCAGTGAGTCGAGTGGGTATGGCTACACCTTC
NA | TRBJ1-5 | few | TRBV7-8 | CASSSMGPQHF | TGTGCCAGCAGCTCTATGGGGCCCCAGCATTTT
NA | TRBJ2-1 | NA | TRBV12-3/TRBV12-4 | CASSPQGFGYNEQFF | TGTGCCAGCAGCCCTCAGGGATTCGGCTACAATGAGCAGTTCTTC
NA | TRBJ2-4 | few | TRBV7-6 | CASSLAGRAKNIQYF | TGTGCCAGCAGCTTAGCGGGCAGAGCCAAAAACATTCAGTACTTC
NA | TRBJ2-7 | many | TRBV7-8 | CASSYFSGFDRGNDAYEQYF | TGTGCCAGCAGCTATTTTTCGGGGTTCGATAGGGGGAATGATGCCTACGAGCAGTACTTC
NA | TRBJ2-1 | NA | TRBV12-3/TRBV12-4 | CASSLVPKVPTYNEQFF | TGTGCCAGCAGTTTAGTCCCAAAAGTCCCTACGTACAATGAGCAGTTCTTC
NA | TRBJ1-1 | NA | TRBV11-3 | CASSLDDLTEAFF | TGTGCCAGCAGCTTGGATGATCTCACTGAAGCTTTCTTT